These 28 T cell receptor beta chains were all obtained from the same sample, sequenced in a study of post-analysis software for immune sequencing data. Points from the study as a whole: Patients showed TRBV5-6, TRBV5-1 and TRBV20-1 among 4 or 5 TRBV segments more frequent than in controls.

These receptors' antigens are unknown. Tagging with unique molecular identifiers was a feature of the TCR beta cDNA libraries. MiXCR, applied by TCRdb to the PCR reads, yields one record per CDR3 protein. This sample has around 770,000 distinct CDR3 sequences; just over 45% occur once, and the top ten carry roughly 4.9%. Sequencing was done on a sample of blood. The receptors originated from a girl aged 5-17 years with multiple sclerosis.

V and J are TRBV4-2 and TRBJ2-4, with D possibly called TRBD1 or TRBD2 (5 bases each). The CDR3 covers 14 residues. Between the trimmed V and J ends, which lost 1 base and 7 bases, there was a span of 11 bases. Germline values: CDR1 LGHNA, CDR2 YNFKEQ. The CDR3 DNA is TGTGCCAGCAGCCAAGCCGGGACGGCGAACATTCAGTACTTC. Translation gives CASSQAGTANIQYF.

The V call is TRBV7-9, the J call TRBJ1-4; D remains unclear. The CDR3 runs 15 residues. From germline, CDR1 is SEHNR and CDR2 FQNEAQ (reference sequence). Trimming took off 5 bases at V and 4 bases at J, with 14 bases between the two ends. CDR3 nucleotides: TGTGCCAGCAGCCCTACGAGGGCGATTAATGAAAAACTGTTTTTT. It specifies CASSPTRAINEKLFF.

This rearrangement joins TRBV7-2 to TRBJ2-1; tentative D call: TRBD1 (5 bases). CDR1 and CDR2 from the germline V gene are SGHTA and FQGNSA. CDR3 length equals 12 residues. Trimming stripped 6 bases from V and 5 bases from J, with 8 bases between. The CDR3 reads CASRQVNNEQFF. CDR3 in DNA: TGTGCCAGCAGACAGGTTAACAATGAGCAGTTCTTC.

This clonotype was seen a handful of times. The CDR3 DNA sequence: TGCGCCAGCAGCCCTGGAGGACATGGCTACACCTTC. Translated: CASSPGGHGYTF. This chain connects TRBV5-1 to TRBJ1-2; no reliable D call. The CDR3 sequence is 12 residues long. V was cut by 4 bases and J by 6 bases, with 10 bases left in between. Germline CDR1 is SGHRS and CDR2 is YFSETQ.

The rearrangement links TRBV4-3 to TRBJ2-5; TRBD2 matches 7 bases. Near its end, the DNA agrees better with TRBJ2-7, so the J call may be wrong. Per germline, CDR1 LGHNA and CDR2 YSLEER. The CDR3 totals 15 residues. Here the CDR3 reads CASSQEWFGGDEQYF. The DNA of the CDR3 is TGCGCCAGCAGCCAAGAGTGGTTTGGGGGGGACGAGCAGTACTTC.

The sample holds one count of this clonotype. The chain joins TRBV27 to TRBJ2-7, with a weak D call TRBD2 (5 bases). Trimming pared 0 bases from V and 2 bases from J, leaving 20 bases between. Germline V lookup: CDR1 MNHEY, CDR2 SMNVEV (reference sequence). The CDR3 sequence is 18 residues long. In DNA, the CDR3 is TGTGCCAGCAGTTTATCGTCCCTACTAGGCGGCCAGACCTACGAGCAGTACTTC. It specifies CASSLSSLLGGQTYEQYF.

A single count supports this clonotype. V and J are TRBV9 and TRBJ2-7, with D perhaps matching TRBD2 (6 bases). The germline V and J ends were trimmed by 0 bases and 2 bases, with 12 bases remaining between them. Germline V gives CDR1 SGDLS, CDR2 YYNGEE. CDR3 size: 15 residues. The CDR3 here is CASSVGAGHTYEQYF. The CDR3 DNA follows: TGTGCCAGCAGCGTAGGGGCGGGGCACACCTACGAGCAGTACTTC.

This clonotype has only one observation. The V and J genes are TRBV4-3 and TRBJ2-3, with 10 bases fitting TRBD2. Per the germline V gene, CDR1 is LGHNA and CDR2 is YSLEER. The CDR3 contains 18 residues. V lost 0 bases and J lost 1; bases outside the gene matches: 7. In DNA, the CDR3 is TGCGCCAGCAGCCAAGATAGTCCCGGGACTAGCGGCACAGATACGCAGTATTTT. Amino acids: CASSQDSPGTSGTDTQYF.

The V call is TRBV10-3, the J call TRBJ2-1; 8 positions match TRBD2. CDR3 size: 16 residues. The germline V gene has CDR1 ENHRY and CDR2 SYGVKD. Trimming took 0 bases from V and 3 from J; bases not matched to a gene: 4. The CDR3 sequence: CAISESLAGIYNEQFF. Written as DNA, the CDR3 is TGTGCCATCAGTGAGTCGCTAGCGGGCATCTACAATGAGCAGTTCTTC.

The chain couples TRBV7-2 to TRBJ1-1, with D possibly matching TRBD1 (5 bases). V was cut by 8 bases and J by 5 bases, with 18 bases left in between. The germline V gene encodes CDR1 SGHTA and CDR2 FQGNSA. This CDR3 spans 14 amino acids. CDR3 in DNA: TGTGCCAGCTTGACTCAATCAGGGACGACTGAAGCTTTCTTT. It codes for CASLTQSGTTEAFF.

This clonotype was detected many times. J is TRBJ2-4 and V is TRBV3-1, with TRBD2 as a possible D gene (6 bases). The CDR3 runs to 16 residues. Germline-derived CDR1 and CDR2 are LGHDT and YNNKEL (reference sequence). Trimming removed 4 bases from V and 6 bases from J, with 19 bases in between. The CDR3 nucleotides are TGTGCCAGCAGCCCGCGGACACCCGTGGGGGGAAACATTCAGTACTTC. Its protein is CASSPRTPVGGNIQYF.

This clonotype was recorded a few times. The chain links TRBV28 to TRBJ2-3; TRBD1 matches 7 bases. Trimming cost V 5 bases and J 1 base; bases outside gene matches: 12. The germline gives CDR1 MDHEN, CDR2 SYDVKM. The CDR3 is 17 residues long. Written as DNA, the CDR3 is TGTGCCAGCAGTCAGAAAGGGACAGCCCCTCGCACAGATACGCAGTATTTT. Amino acids: CASSQKGTAPRTDTQYF.

The V call is TRBV7-9, the J call TRBJ2-1; TRBD2 agrees at 11 bases. With V trimmed by 5 bases and J by 5 bases, 5 bases remained unmatched. This CDR3 is 15 amino acids long. Germline CDR1 reads SEHNR; CDR2 reads FQNEAQ (reference sequence). The CDR3 DNA reads as TGTGCCAGCAGCACCGGGACTAGCGGACACAATGAGCAGTTCTTC. Protein sequence: CASSTGTSGHNEQFF.

This clonotype was counted once. V usage is TRBV4-3 and J usage is TRBJ2-1; TRBD2 agrees at 11 bases. Germline V gene sequence: CDR1 LGHNA, CDR2 YSLEER. V dropped 1 base and J dropped 0; count of bases not matched to a gene: 8. The length of the CDR3 is 19 residues. This chain's CDR3 is CASSQGSSGRPGSYNEQFF. CDR3 coding DNA: TGCGCCAGCAGCCAAGGGTCTAGCGGGAGGCCGGGCTCCTACAATGAGCAGTTCTTC.

This clonotype was seen only a few times. The chain joins TRBV14 to TRBJ2-1, with 8 bases that match TRBD2. Trimming at V came to 5 bases and at J to 10 bases, leaving 7 bases not matched to a gene. The length of the CDR3 is 13 residues. The V gene's germline CDR1 is SGHDN and CDR2 FVKESK. The CDR3 bases are TGTGCCAGCAGCGCACTCCGCGGGGGGGAGCAGTTCTTC. This translates into CASSALRGGEQFF.

A few counts support this clonotype. The chain recombines TRBV29-1 with TRBJ2-4, with D perhaps matching TRBD1 (7 bases). The J call may be incorrect, as the DNA end agrees better with TRBJ2-7. The CDR3 has 14 amino acids. CDR1 and CDR2 (germline): SQVTM, ANQGSEA. CDR3 loop: CSVEEEGQSTEQYF. CDR3 nucleotides: TGCAGCGTTGAAGAGGAGGGACAGAGTACCGAGCAGTACTTC.

V usage is TRBV29-1 and J usage is TRBJ2-7; 11 bases are a match to TRBD1. The CDR3 length is 16 residues. Trimming at V came to 4 bases and at J to 5 bases, leaving 13 bases not matched to a gene. Germline V gives CDR1 SQVTM, CDR2 ANQGSEA. In DNA, the CDR3 is TGCAGCGTTGGGACCCGAGGCCGGGACAGGGGGGACGAGCAGTACTTC. Protein: CSVGTRGRDRGDEQYF.

The chain combines TRBV9 with TRBJ2-1; 14 bases line up with TRBD2. Looked up from germline, CDR1 is SGDLS and CDR2 is YYNGEE. This CDR3 has 16 residues. The V gene end was trimmed by 2 bases and the J gene end by 7 bases; junction bases not matched to a gene: 5. The CDR3: CASSVGLAGGGNEQFF. CDR3 in DNA: TGTGCCAGCAGCGTCGGACTAGCGGGAGGAGGGAATGAGCAGTTCTTC.

This clonotype was seen many times. The chain carries TRBV7-2 and TRBJ2-5; 11 nucleotides match TRBD2. The CDR3 covers 15 residues. The germline gives CDR1 SGHTA, CDR2 FQGNSA. After removal of 5 bases from V and 2 bases from J, the junction contained 4 bases not matched to a gene. The CDR3 loop is CASSQRTSGQETQYF. CDR3 in DNA: TGTGCCAGCAGCCAAAGGACTAGCGGGCAAGAGACCCAGTACTTC. Looking up the rest from reference TRBV7-2 and TRBJ2-5 gives the full variable domain: GAGVSQSPSNKVTEKGKDVELRCDPISGHTALYWYRQSLGQGLEFLIYFQGNSAPDKSGLPSDRFSAERTGGSVSTLTIQRTQQEDSAVYLCASSQRTSGQETQYFGPGTRLLVL.

The gene calls are TRBV10-2 and TRBJ2-7; 7 nucleotides align to TRBD1. The ends lost 6 bases at V and 1 base at J; junction bases unmatched: 9. The CDR3 runs 15 residues. Germline CDR1 is WSHSY and CDR2 is SAAADI. CDR3 protein: CASRDMTGRSYEQYF. The CDR3, as DNA: TGCGCCAGCAGGGATATGACAGGGCGGTCCTACGAGCAGTACTTC.

The J gene is TRBJ1-2, the V gene TRBV29-1; D remains ambiguous. This CDR3 contains 13 residues. The V end was cut by 5 bases, the J end by 5 bases, with 15 bases between. Germline V gene data show CDR1 as SQVTM and CDR2 as ANQGSEA. CDR3 in DNA: TGCAGCGTTTATCTGCAGGCTGAGTATGGCTACACCTTC. Translating gives CSVYLQAEYGYTF.

At least ten counts were recorded for this clonotype. This CDR3 reads CASSLRDRDGYTF. In DNA form, the CDR3 reads TGCGCCAGCAGCTTACGGGACAGGGATGGCTACACCTTC. The V gene is TRBV5-1, the J gene TRBJ1-2, with 9 bases matching TRBD1. The CDR3 spans 13 residues. Germline trimming cut 2 bases from V and 6 bases from J; bases unmatched to any gene: 2. Germline V gene sequence: CDR1 SGHRS, CDR2 YFSETQ.

The chain employs TRBV7-3 and TRBJ2-1; a weak D match, TRBD1 (5 bases). Germline V gene sequence: CDR1 SGHTA, CDR2 FQGTGA. This CDR3 spans 15 amino acids. Trimming took 5 bases from V and 1 from J, leaving 12 bases between them. The CDR3 bases are TGTGCCAGCAGCCTAGACAGAACGTCCTACAATGAGCAGTTCTTC. Its protein product is CASSLDRTSYNEQFF.

V is TRBV7-2 and J is TRBJ2-7, with 8 positions matching TRBD2. Germline-derived CDR1 and CDR2 are SGHTA and FQGNSA. Trimming took 4 bases from V and 5 from J; bases not matched to a gene: 4. The CDR3 contains 13 residues. The CDR3 coding sequence is TGTGCCAGCAGCTCCGGACTAGCTGACGAGCAGTACTTC. Its translation: CASSSGLADEQYF.

This chain's CDR3 is CASSARQDPKETQYF. The CDR3 nucleotides are TGTGCCAGCAGCGCCCGACAGGACCCCAAAGAGACCCAGTACTTC. The V call is TRBV9, the J call TRBJ2-5; tentatively, D is TRBD1 (6 bases). Germline V lookup: CDR1 SGDLS, CDR2 YYNGEE. V shed 3 bases and J shed 3 bases, with 15 bases lying between them. This CDR3 comprises 15 residues. Complete variable domain (other parts from reference TRBV9 and TRBJ2-5): DSGVTQTPKHLITATGQRVTLRCSPRSGDLSVYWYQQSLDQGLQFLIQYYNGEERAKGNILERFSAQQFPDLHSELNLSSLELGDSALYFCASSARQDPKETQYFGPGTRLLVL.

This clonotype has more than one count but fewer than ten. The chain recombines TRBV6-5 with TRBJ1-1; D possibly corresponds to TRBD1 (5 bases). Germline V gene lookup returns CDR1 MNHEY and CDR2 SVGAGI. This CDR3 region has 13 residues. Between the trimmed V and J ends, which lost 6 bases and 5 bases, there was a span of 13 bases. CDR3: CASSRARGTEAFF. CDR3 in DNA: TGTGCCAGCAGCCGCGCAAGGGGTACTGAAGCTTTCTTT.

This clonotype was observed a few times. The chain has TRBV4-2 and TRBJ2-1; TRBD2 aligns across 9 bases. Germline CDR1 is LGHNA and CDR2 is YNFKEQ. The CDR3 totals 17 residues. The trim removed 0 bases at V and 9 bases at J, leaving 12 bases unmatched. The CDR3 is CASSQEKGVAGDAEQFF. CDR3 sequence (DNA): TGTGCCAGCAGCCAAGAGAAGGGGGTAGCGGGAGACGCTGAGCAGTTCTTC.

This chain links TRBV12-3 or TRBV12-4 with TRBJ1-1, with 10 bases matching TRBD1. The CDR3 runs to 17 residues. The V and J ends lost 5 bases and 1 base, in that order; junction bases with no gene match: 10. The CDR3 DNA is TGTGCCAGCAGTCCAAGCGGGACAGGGGCTAAGAACACTGAAGCTTTCTTT. Translated: CASSPSGTGAKNTEAFF.